This TCR beta chain was documented in a study of cytomegalovirus exposure and HLA in healthy donors. Turning to the study itself: Findings of an earlier analysis included under 140 million unique TCR beta sequences from around 180 million T cells. General observations from the study: Presence/absence analyses treated sequencing depth as roughly uniform across donors. Specific recognition of CMV antigens was confirmed in vitro for a few chains (all CMV-associated).

The PCR had 60 Vbeta and 13 Jbeta primers. Here immunoSEQ multiplex PCR was the method, and the copy in TCRdb shows in-frame clones only, minus some. The sample lists about 110,000 clones; about 75% were seen once. The CDR3 spans 16 residues. The ends lost 1 base at V and 2 bases at J; junction bases unmatched: 2. Looked up from germline, CDR1 is SEHNR and CDR2 is FQNEAQ (reference sequence). Participants comprised healthy donors of bone marrow. Note on this clone: Antigen specificity is unknown.

Specimen: PBMCs. This clonotype originated in a male donor in good health and CMV-seropositive. This chain joins TRBV7-9 and TRBJ1-5; TRBD1 matches 10 bases. CDR3 sequence (DNA): TGTGCCAGCAGCTTAGGGGACAGGGGAGGCAATCAGCCCCAGCATTTT. It codes for CASSLGDRGGNQPQHF.